Listed below are T cell receptor beta chains from one sample, sequenced in a study of blood T cell repertoires in COVID-19. Generated by immunoSEQ multiplex PCR, the TCRdb table keeps only in-frame clones and is missing some. Here the sample spans about 140,000 clones, roughly 84% being singletons. Material: peripheral blood. These receptors all come from a woman aged 55 to 70 with acute or convalescent COVID-19. The CDR3 runs from the conserved cysteine through the conserved F or W. A D gene is named only where the DNA matches it firmly. Size is stated for part of the rows, as once, few or many counts, or as a class when the clone is expanded.

clone size | D gene | J gene | V gene | CDR3 DNA | CDR3 protein
NA | TRBD2 | TRBJ2-7 | TRBV7-9 | TGTGCCAGCAGCTCGGGGCCAGGGAGGGCCTACGAGCAGTACTTC | CASSSGPGRAYEQYF
few | TRBD2 | TRBJ2-1 | TRBV5-5 | TGTGCCAGCAGCTTGGACAGCCTAGCGGGAGGCAATGAGCAGTTCTTC | CASSLDSLAGGNEQFF
NA | NA | TRBJ2-3 | TRBV13 | TGTGCCAGCAGCTTAGCAGTTCCAGATACGCAGTATTTT | CASSLAVPDTQYF
NA | NA | TRBJ2-4 | TRBV30 | TGTGCCTGGAGGGAACCGGGACTGAACATTCAGTACTTC | CAWREPGLNIQYF
NA | TRBD2 | TRBJ2-7 | TRBV19 | TGTGCCAGTAGAGAGGTAAGCGGGAGGATTTACGAGCAGTACTTC | CASREVSGRIYEQYF
NA | NA | TRBJ2-6 | TRBV12-5 | TGTGCTAGTGGCCCGTCTGGGGCCAACGTCCTGACTTTC | CASGPSGANVLTF
NA | TRBD1 | TRBJ2-7 | TRBV28 | TGTGCCAGCAGTCCACCTCCCAGGACAGGGAGGCGCGAGCAGTACTTC | CASSPPPRTGRREQYF
few | NA | TRBJ2-4 | TRBV6-7 | TGTGCCAGCAGTTACTCCCCCGGGTCAGCAAGAGCCAAAAACATTCAGTACTTC | CASSYSPGSARAKNIQYF
NA | TRBD2 | TRBJ2-7 | TRBV10-3 | TGTGCCATCAGTGAGCCCGGACTAGCGGGAGAAGGTAGCGAGCAGTACTTC | CAISEPGLAGEGSEQYF
NA | TRBD1 | TRBJ2-7 | TRBV27 | TGTGCCAGCAGTTGGGGACAGGCGACCGGCGAGCAGTACTTC | CASSWGQATGEQYF
few | NA | TRBJ1-3 | TRBV3-1/TRBV3-2 | TGTGCCAGCAGCCAAGATATCTCTGGAAACACCATATATTTT | CASSQDISGNTIYF
NA | TRBD1 | TRBJ2-7 | TRBV25-1 | TGTGCCAGCATGGACAGGGCCTACGAGCAGTACTTC | CASMDRAYEQYF
NA | TRBD2 | TRBJ2-2 | TRBV9 | TGTGCCAGCAGCGTACTAGCGGCGAACACCGGGGAGCTGTTTTTT | CASSVLAANTGELFF
once | TRBD1 | TRBJ1-2 | TRBV6-5 | TGTGCCAGCAGTTACTCAACAGGGGGCGCCTATGGCTACACCTTC | CASSYSTGGAYGYTF
NA | NA | TRBJ1-5 | TRBV10-3 | TGTGCCAGCCACGGACAGATCAATCAGCCCCAGCATTTT | CASHGQINQPQHF
NA | NA | TRBJ2-1 | TRBV11-2 | TGTGCCAGCAGCTTAGGGAGCGCCTCCAATGAGCAGTTCTTC | CASSLGSASNEQFF
NA | TRBD2 | TRBJ2-7 | TRBV10-3 | TGTGCCATCAGTGCGAAGGGACGGGAGGACGAGCAGTACTTC | CAISAKGREDEQYF
NA | NA | TRBJ1-1 | TRBV4-1 | TGCGCCAGCAGCCGCGGCAGAAGCATTGAAGCTTTCTTT | CASSRGRSIEAFF
NA | NA | TRBJ2-7 | TRBV3-1/TRBV3-2 | TGTGCCAGCAGCCAATTCGCCTACGAGCAGTACTTC | CASSQFAYEQYF
NA | NA | TRBJ2-7 | TRBV10-2 | TGCGCCAGCAGTGAGCGTAGCGTCGAGCAGTACTTC | CASSERSVEQYF
NA | NA | TRBJ2-7 | TRBV5-1 | TGCGCCAGCAGCTTGGGACAGGACTACGAGCAGTACTTC | CASSLGQDYEQYF
NA | NA | TRBJ1-6 | TRBV5-5 | TGTGCCAGCAGCTCAGAGGACAGAGGTTCACCCCTCCACTTT | CASSSEDRGSPLHF
NA | NA | TRBJ1-1 | TRBV2 | TGTGCCAGCAGTGCCGAGTTTAACACTGAAGCTTTCTTT | CASSAEFNTEAFF
NA | NA | TRBJ2-6 | TRBV4-3 | TGCGCCAGCAGCTTTACAGGGACCGGGGCCAACGTCCTGACTTTC | CASSFTGTGANVLTF
once | TRBD1 | TRBJ1-2 | TRBV5-1 | TGCGCCAGCAGCCTGGAGGGACAGGGCTCTTACGGCTACACCTTC | CASSLEGQGSYGYTF
NA | NA | TRBJ1-5 | TRBV30 | TGTGCCTGGAGTGTTGGAGACAATCAGCCCCAGCATTTT | CAWSVGDNQPQHF
NA | NA | TRBJ1-5 | TRBV28 | TGTGCCAGCAGTTTACGAATGCGACAGGACAATCAGCCCCAGCATTTT | CASSLRMRQDNQPQHF
NA | NA | TRBJ1-2 | TRBV28 | TGTGCCAGCAGGCCGGGGGGGGGCGGCTATGGCTACACCTTC | CASRPGGGGYGYTF
NA | TRBD2 | TRBJ2-4 | TRBV7-9 | TGTGCCAGCAGCTTAGGTCTAGCGGGAGTTACCAAAAACATTCAGTACTTC | CASSLGLAGVTKNIQYF
NA | TRBD2 | TRBJ2-7 | TRBV28 | TGTGCCAGCGTAGCGGGAAGCTCCTACGAGCAGTACTTC | CASVAGSSYEQYF
NA | TRBD2 | TRBJ2-3 | TRBV5-1 | TGCGCCAGCAGCTTGTACACTAGCGGCGGCACAGATACGCAGTATTTT | CASSLYTSGGTDTQYF
few | TRBD1 | TRBJ1-6 | TRBV28 | TGTGCCAGCAGTTTAGTTACCGGGACAGGCTCATCCTATGGTAATTCACCCCTCCACTTT | CASSLVTGTGSSYGNSPLHF
NA | TRBD1 | TRBJ1-1 | TRBV3-1/TRBV3-2 | TGTGCCAGCAGCCAAGGATGGGACAGGGGGGACACTGAAGCTTTCTTT | CASSQGWDRGDTEAFF
NA | TRBD2 | TRBJ2-1 | TRBV5-1 | TGCGCCAGCAGCTTGTGGCCTAGCGGGAGGGACTCCTACAATGAGCAGTTCTTC | CASSLWPSGRDSYNEQFF
NA | NA | TRBJ1-2 | TRBV9 | TGTGCCAGCAGCGCCCCTGGAGCGCAGGGCCTAGGCTATGGCTACACCTTC | CASSAPGAQGLGYGYTF
NA | NA | TRBJ1-1 | TRBV29-1 | TGCAGCGTTCGCCCAGGGAAGAACACTGAAGCTTTCTTT | CSVRPGKNTEAFF
once | TRBD2 | TRBJ2-1 | TRBV5-4 | TGTGCCAGCAGCTTGGGAGGGACTAGCTCTTTGAATGAGCAGTTCTTC | CASSLGGTSSLNEQFF
NA | TRBD1 | TRBJ2-7 | TRBV19 | TGTGCCAGTAGTAAGGCGGGGACAGGCGAGCAGTACTTC | CASSKAGTGEQYF
NA | NA | TRBJ1-3 | TRBV15 | TGTGCCACCAGCAGGGACAGTACATTTGGAAACACCATATATTTT | CATSRDSTFGNTIYF
NA | NA | TRBJ1-4 | TRBV30 | TGTGCCTGGAGTATACAGTTGGGAAAACTGTTTTTT | CAWSIQLGKLFF
NA | NA | TRBJ1-2 | TRBV19 | TGTGCCAGTAGTACCCGGACTGAGGCGAAACTCTATGGCTACACCTTC | CASSTRTEAKLYGYTF
NA | TRBD1 | TRBJ2-7 | TRBV7-8 | TGTGCCAGCAGCTTTTCAGTCGTGGGCAGGGGGCACTTC | CASSFSVVGRGHF
NA | NA | TRBJ2-3 | TRBV7-3 | TGTGCCAGCGGGTCAGGCGACACAGATACGCAGTATTTT | CASGSGDTDTQYF
NA | TRBD1 | TRBJ1-5 | TRBV2 | TGTGCCAGCAAGGGACAGGGAGGGAATCAGCCCCAGCATTTT | CASKGQGGNQPQHF